This TCR beta chain derives from a study of Ad26.COV2.S vaccination and SARS-CoV-2 variants. This sample's treatment: roughly 19 received Ad26.COV2.S at low or high dose, single or two shots; several received placebo; per-sample allocation not given. Samples came from day 63 after the first vaccine or placebo injection. The repertoire was sequenced with immunoSEQ multiplex PCR; TCRdb's copy has only in-frame clones and lacks some. The sample includes about 480,000 clones, around 85% of them seen just once. V was pared by 0 bases and J by 0 bases, with 6 bases of the junction left unmatched. This CDR3 is 17 amino acids long. CDR1 and CDR2 from the germline V gene are SGHNT and YYREEE (reference sequence).

Sequencing used peripheral blood, obtained in a trial of Ad26.COV2.S vaccine versus placebo. The chain is built from TRBV5-4 and TRBJ2-3, with 8 bases lining up with TRBD2. The source of this sequence is a person aged 18-65 years who received the Ad26.COV2.S COVID-19 vaccine or a placebo. Here the CDR3 DNA reads TGTGCCAGCAGCTTGGCGGGAGCGGGAGTTAGCACAGATACGCAGTATTTT. Encoded protein: CASSLAGAGVSTDTQYF.